This TCR beta chain is drawn from a study of shared clonotypes between healthy human individuals. As for the study in general: Three plates were used per donor for CD4 naive, three for CD4 memory, two for CD8 naive and one for CD8 memory.

TCRdb's table, derived via immunoSEQ multiplex PCR, lists solely in-frame clones and lacks some. Of roughly 110,000 clones listed, under 70% were seen once; the top ten hold approximately 23%. Donors comprised only Caucasian adults living in Nashville, Tennessee. The clonotype was recovered from a woman in her thirties in good health. The sample comprised memory CD8+ T cells sorted from blood. Specified subset: CD45RO+ cells pooled with CCR7-negative TemRA cells.

DNA of the CDR3: TGCGCCAGCAGCCAAGTTCCTAGCGGAACAGGAGACTACGGCGAGCAGTACTTC. Its protein is CASSQVPSGTGDYGEQYF. The chain recombines TRBV4-1 with TRBJ2-7; 7 positions match TRBD2. The germline V gene encodes CDR1 MGHRA and CDR2 YSYEKL. With 1 base clipped from V and 6 bases from J, the junction kept 18 bases outside the gene matches. The CDR3 contains 18 residues.